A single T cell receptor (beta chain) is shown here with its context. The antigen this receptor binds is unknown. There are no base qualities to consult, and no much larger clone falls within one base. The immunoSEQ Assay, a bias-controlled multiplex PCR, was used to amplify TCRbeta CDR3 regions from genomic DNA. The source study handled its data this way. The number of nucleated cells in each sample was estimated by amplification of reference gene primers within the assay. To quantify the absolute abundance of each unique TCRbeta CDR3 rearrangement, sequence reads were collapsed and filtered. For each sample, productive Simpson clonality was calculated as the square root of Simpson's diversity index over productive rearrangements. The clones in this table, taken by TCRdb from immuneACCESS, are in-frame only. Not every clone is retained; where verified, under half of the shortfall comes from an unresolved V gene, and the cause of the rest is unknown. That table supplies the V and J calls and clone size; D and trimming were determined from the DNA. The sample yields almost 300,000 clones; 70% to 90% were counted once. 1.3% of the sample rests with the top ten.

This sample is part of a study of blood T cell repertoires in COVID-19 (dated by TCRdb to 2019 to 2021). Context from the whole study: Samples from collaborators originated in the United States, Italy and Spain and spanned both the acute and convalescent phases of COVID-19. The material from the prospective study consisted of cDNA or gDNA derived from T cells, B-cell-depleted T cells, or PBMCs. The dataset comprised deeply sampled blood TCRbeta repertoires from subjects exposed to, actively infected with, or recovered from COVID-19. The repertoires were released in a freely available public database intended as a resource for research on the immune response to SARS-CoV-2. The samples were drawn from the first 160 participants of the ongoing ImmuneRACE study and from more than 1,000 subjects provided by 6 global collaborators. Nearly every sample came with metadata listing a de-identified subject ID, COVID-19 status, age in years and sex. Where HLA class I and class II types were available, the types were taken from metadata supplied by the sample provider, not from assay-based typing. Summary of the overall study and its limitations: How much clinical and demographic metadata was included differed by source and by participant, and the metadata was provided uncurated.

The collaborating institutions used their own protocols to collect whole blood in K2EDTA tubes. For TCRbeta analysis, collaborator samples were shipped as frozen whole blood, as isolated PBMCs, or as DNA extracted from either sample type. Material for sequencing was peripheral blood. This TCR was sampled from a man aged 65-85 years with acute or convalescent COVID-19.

The CDR3 here reads CASSLAGSGNEVGELFF. The sequenced DNA is TGCGCCAGCAGCTTGGCCGGTTCGGGGAATGAAGTCGGGGAGCTGTTTTTT. The rearranged chain carries TRBV5-1 and TRBJ2-2, and perhaps TRBD2 as D gene, on 5 matching bases. Taken from cysteine to phenylalanine, the CDR3 has 17 residues. The entry retains the CDR3 DNA only, 51 bases that are in frame from base 1. The germline V gene yields SGHRS for CDR1 and YFSETQ for CDR2. Trimming at the junction amounts to 0 bases on V and 7 bases on J, and the germline ends lie 19 bases apart.